This T cell receptor (beta chain) appears in the sequencing data of a study of T cells in Graves' hyperthyroidism and ophthalmopathy. About the study: Pretreatment peripheral blood was obtained at initial diagnosis. Overall study results and limits: A median about 6.2 months before onset, the model predicted ophthalmopathy.

TCR beta CDR3 sequences were amplified from RNA transcripts. The study used the HTBI primer set for a first-round RT-PCR of the TCR CDR3. Each CDR3 protein is one row after TCRdb ran MiXCR on the multiplex PCR reads. The sample holds approximately 610,000 distinct CDR3 sequences; about 15% are singletons and the top ten take around 4.5%. The CDR3 is 15 amino acids. Germline loops: CDR1 KGHSH, CDR2 LQKENI. Trimming pared 0 bases from V and 4 bases from J, leaving 12 bases between. This clonotype was seen many times. Its cognate antigen is unknown. The V gene is TRBV18, the J gene TRBJ2-5; D not resolved. The receptor was isolated from a middle-aged woman with Graves' ophthalmopathy. Source material: blood. The CDR3 DNA is TGTGCCAGCTCACCACCGAGCCTCCAAGGAGAGACCCAGTACTTC. It translates to CASSPPSLQGETQYF.